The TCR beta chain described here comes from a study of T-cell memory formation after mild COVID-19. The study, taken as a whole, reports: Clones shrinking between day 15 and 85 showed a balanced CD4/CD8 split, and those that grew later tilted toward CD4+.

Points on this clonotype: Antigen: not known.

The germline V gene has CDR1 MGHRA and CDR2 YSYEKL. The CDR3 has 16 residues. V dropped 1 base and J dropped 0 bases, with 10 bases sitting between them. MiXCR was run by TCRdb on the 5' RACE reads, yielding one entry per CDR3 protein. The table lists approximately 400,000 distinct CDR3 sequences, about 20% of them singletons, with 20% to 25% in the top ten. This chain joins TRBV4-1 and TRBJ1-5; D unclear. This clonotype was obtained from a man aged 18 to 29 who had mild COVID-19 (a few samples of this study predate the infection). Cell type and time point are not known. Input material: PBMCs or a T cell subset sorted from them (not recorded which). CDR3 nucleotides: TGCGCCAGCAGCCAAGGCAACATCCATAGCAATCAGCCCCAGCATTTT. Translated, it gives CASSQGNIHSNQPQHF.